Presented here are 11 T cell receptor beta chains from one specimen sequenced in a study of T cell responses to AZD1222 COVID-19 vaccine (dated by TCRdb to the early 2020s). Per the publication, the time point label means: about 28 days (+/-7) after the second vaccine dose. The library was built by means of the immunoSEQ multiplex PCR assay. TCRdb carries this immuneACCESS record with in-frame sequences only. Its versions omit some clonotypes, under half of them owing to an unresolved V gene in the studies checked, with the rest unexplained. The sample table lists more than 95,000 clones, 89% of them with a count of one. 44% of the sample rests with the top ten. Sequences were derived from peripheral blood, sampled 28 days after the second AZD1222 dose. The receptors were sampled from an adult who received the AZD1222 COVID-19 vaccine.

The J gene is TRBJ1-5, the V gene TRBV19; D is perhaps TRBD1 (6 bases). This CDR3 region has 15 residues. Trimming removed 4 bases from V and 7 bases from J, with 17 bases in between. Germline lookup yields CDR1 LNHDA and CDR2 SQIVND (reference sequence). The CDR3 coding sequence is TGTGCCAGTAGTAAGGTACAGGGCGCGTGGCAGCCCCAGCATTTT. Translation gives CASSKVQGAWQPQHF.

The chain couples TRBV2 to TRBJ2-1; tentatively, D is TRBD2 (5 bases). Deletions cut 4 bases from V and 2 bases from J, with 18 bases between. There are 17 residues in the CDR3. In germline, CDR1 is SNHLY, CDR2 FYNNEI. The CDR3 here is CASSVRSGRYTYNEQFF. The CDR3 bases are TGTGCCAGCAGTGTGAGGAGCGGTCGTTATACCTACAATGAGCAGTTCTTC. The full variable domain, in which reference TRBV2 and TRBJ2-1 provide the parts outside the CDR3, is EPEVTQTPSHQVTQMGQEVILRCVPISNHLYFYWYRQILGQKVEFLVSFYNNEISEKSEIFDDQFSVERPDGSNFTLKIRSTKLEDSAMYFCASSVRSGRYTYNEQFFGPGTRLTVL.

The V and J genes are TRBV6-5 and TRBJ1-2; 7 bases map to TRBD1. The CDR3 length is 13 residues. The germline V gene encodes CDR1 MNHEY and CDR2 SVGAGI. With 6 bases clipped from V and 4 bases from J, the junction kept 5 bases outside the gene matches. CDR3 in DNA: TGTGCCAGCAGACCGGGACAGCCCTATGGCTACACCTTC. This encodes CASRPGQPYGYTF.

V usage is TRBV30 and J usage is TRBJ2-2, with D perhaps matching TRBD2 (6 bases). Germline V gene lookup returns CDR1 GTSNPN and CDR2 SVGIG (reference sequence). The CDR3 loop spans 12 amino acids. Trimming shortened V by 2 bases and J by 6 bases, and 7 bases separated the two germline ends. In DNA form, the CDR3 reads TGTGCCTGGAGTAGGAGGGCCGGGGAGCTGTTTTTT. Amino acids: CAWSRRAGELFF.

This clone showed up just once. The CDR3 sequence: CASSSPGLAGDEQYF. CDR3 DNA: TGTGCCAGCAGCTCTCCAGGACTAGCGGGAGACGAGCAGTACTTC. This rearrangement joins TRBV7-9 to TRBJ2-7, with 13 bases lining up with TRBD2. Germline V gene data show CDR1 as SEHNR and CDR2 as FQNEAQ (reference sequence). CDR3 length: 15 amino acids. The V gene end was trimmed by 4 bases and the J gene end by 5 bases; junction bases not matched to a gene: 5.

CDR3 nucleotides: TGCAGCGCTTTAAAAGGAAGCACCGGGGAGCTGTTTTTT. It encodes CSALKGSTGELFF. The gene calls are TRBV29-1 and TRBJ2-2, with D unclear. The CDR3 sequence is 13 residues long. The germline gives CDR1 SQVTM, CDR2 ANQGSEA. The V end lost 7 bases, the J end lost 4 bases, and 13 bases lay between the germline ends.

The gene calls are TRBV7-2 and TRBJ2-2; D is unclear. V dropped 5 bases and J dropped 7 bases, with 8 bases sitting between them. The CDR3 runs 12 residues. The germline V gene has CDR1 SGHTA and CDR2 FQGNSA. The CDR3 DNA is TGTGCCAGCAGCCCGGGTATCGGGGAGCTGTTTTTT. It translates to CASSPGIGELFF.

In nucleotides, the CDR3 is TGTGCCAGCAGCTACGGACAGCCGGGAGAGCAGTACTTC. Residues: CASSYGQPGEQYF. The chain recombines TRBV3-1 (or the pseudogene TRBV3-2) with TRBJ2-7, with D possibly being TRBD1 (6 bases). Trimming cost V 5 bases and J 7 bases, with 15 bases left between them. The V gene's germline CDR1 is LGHDT and CDR2 YNNKEL (reference sequence). This CDR3 is 13 amino acids long.

CDR3 region: CASSPDYSNQPQHF. The CDR3, as DNA: TGTGCCAGCAGCCCCGACTATAGCAATCAGCCCCAGCATTTT. This chain uses TRBV7-8 with TRBJ1-5; D unresolved. The CDR3 runs to 14 residues. The V end was cut by 5 bases, the J end by 0 bases, with 8 bases between. Germline V lookup: CDR1 SGHVS, CDR2 FQNEAQ.

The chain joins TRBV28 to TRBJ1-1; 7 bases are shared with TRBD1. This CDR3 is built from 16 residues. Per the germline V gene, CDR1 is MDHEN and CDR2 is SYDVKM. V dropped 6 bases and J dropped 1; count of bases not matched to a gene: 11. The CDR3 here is CASREPTGRGNTEAFF. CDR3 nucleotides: TGTGCCAGCAGGGAGCCGACAGGGAGGGGGAACACTGAAGCTTTCTTT.

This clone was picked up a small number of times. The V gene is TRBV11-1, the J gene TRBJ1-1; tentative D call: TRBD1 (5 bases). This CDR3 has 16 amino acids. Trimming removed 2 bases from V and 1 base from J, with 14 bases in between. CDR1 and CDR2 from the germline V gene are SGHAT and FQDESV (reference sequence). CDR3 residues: CASSLISGAPNTEAFF. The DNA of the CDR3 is TGTGCCAGCAGCTTAATTAGTGGGGCGCCGAACACTGAAGCTTTCTTT.